The 28 T cell receptor beta chains below all came from one sample that was sequenced in a study of vaccination and CD4 T cells after COVID-19. Treatment noted: roughly 10-day PBMC culture with coronavirus spike peptide pools or control peptides (ViraFEST assay). What these receptors recognize is not known. The study sequenced cultured CD4+ T cell DNA using the Oncomine TCR Beta short-read assay. TCRdb passed the PCR reads through MiXCR, listing each CDR3 protein once. The sample lists about 2,900 distinct CDR3 sequences, over 75% occurring once. Source material: CD4+ T cells from blood, cultured in vitro. These receptors originate from a human donor who had recovered from COVID-19.

The V gene is TRBV21-1, the J gene TRBJ2-7; TRBD1, the table's D call, was not compared with the DNA. TRBV21-1 is reported as a pseudogene. This CDR3 is built from 18 residues. CDR3: CASSKACKTTAASYEQYF. CDR3 nucleotide sequence: TGTGCCAGCAGCAAAGCCTGCAAAACGACAGCCGCCTCCTACGAGCAGTACTTC.

The chain is built from TRBV6-1 and TRBJ1-6; D is uncertain. Deletions cut 4 bases from V and 0 bases from J, with 13 bases between. In germline, CDR1 is MNHNS, CDR2 SASEGT. The length of the CDR3 is 17 residues. The CDR3, as DNA: TGTGCCAGCAGTGTCCCCGGACGGAGCTCCTATAATTCACCCCTCCACTTT. Translated: CASSVPGRSSYNSPLHF.

This clonotype was seen a single time. In DNA, the CDR3 is TGTGCCACCAGTGAGTCCACAGGGATCCAAGAGACCCAGTACTTC. It translates to CATSESTGIQETQYF. The V gene is TRBV24-1, the J gene TRBJ2-5; perhaps TRBD1 as D (6 bases). Trimming pared 4 bases from V and 1 base from J, leaving 12 bases between. The CDR3 totals 15 residues. From germline, CDR1 is KGHDR and CDR2 SFDVKD.

The CDR3 DNA is TGTGCCAGCAGCTTAGCACTAGGGGGAAATCAGCCCCAGCATTTT. It yields the protein CASSLALGGNQPQHF. This chain joins TRBV7-2 and TRBJ1-5, with D tentatively TRBD1 (6 bases). Deletions cut 0 bases from V and 4 bases from J, with 10 bases between. From germline, CDR1 is SGHTA and CDR2 FQGNSA. CDR3 size: 15 residues.

This clonotype was recorded only once. This sequence joins TRBV19 and TRBJ1-5, with a tentative D call TRBD1 (5 bases). V was shortened by 5 bases and J by 1 base, with 12 bases between the two germline ends. This CDR3 spans 15 amino acids. Germline V gene sequence: CDR1 LNHDA, CDR2 SQIVND (reference sequence). The CDR3 reads CASSPYWGSNQPQHF. As DNA, the CDR3 is TGTGCCAGTAGTCCTTACTGGGGGAGCAATCAGCCCCAGCATTTT.

V gene TRBV29-1 combines with J gene TRBJ1-1; D not certain. V was clipped by 6 bases and J by 3 bases, with 8 bases between them. Looked up from germline, CDR1 is SQVTM and CDR2 is ANQGSEA. The CDR3 length is 11 residues. The CDR3 coding sequence is TGCAGCGTACAGAGAGACACTGAAGCTTTCTTT. It specifies CSVQRDTEAFF.

The chain recombines TRBV12-3 or TRBV12-4 with TRBJ2-2; D not resolved. CDR3 size: 13 residues. V shed 5 bases and J shed 3 bases, with 7 bases lying between them. CDR3 region: CASSTLDTGELFF. The CDR3 DNA follows: TGTGCCAGCAGTACCCTGGACACCGGGGAGCTGTTTTTT.

The chain is built from TRBV27 and TRBJ2-3; the D gene is possibly TRBD1 (6 bases). This CDR3 comprises 15 residues. V shed 7 bases and J shed 1 base, with 15 bases lying between them. Germline lookup yields CDR1 MNHEY and CDR2 SMNVEV (reference sequence). CDR3 sequence reads: CASTRQVVGTDTQYF. The CDR3 nucleotides read TGTGCCAGCACCAGACAGGTGGTGGGCACAGATACGCAGTATTTT.

The chain combines TRBV12-3 or TRBV12-4 with TRBJ1-1; 7 bases match TRBD1. The CDR3 contains 15 residues. Unmatched junction bases numbered 9, after V lost 3 bases and J lost 5 bases. The CDR3 DNA is TGTGCCAGCAGTTTTGGGAAAGGGGGCATTACTGAAGCTTTCTTT. Its protein product is CASSFGKGGITEAFF.

The chain carries TRBV6-4 and TRBJ1-1; D is uncertain. V gave up 4 bases and J gave up 1 base, with 16 bases separating them. Germline-derived CDR1 and CDR2 are MRHNA and SNTAGT. There are 16 residues in the CDR3. The CDR3 DNA reads TGTGCCAGCAGTGTCAGCATACATATGCGGAACACTGAAGCTTTCTTT. This codes for CASSVSIHMRNTEAFF.

The chain links TRBV30 to TRBJ1-1; D gene unclear. Between the trimmed V and J ends, which lost 5 bases and 1 base, there was a span of 5 bases. This CDR3 has 11 amino acids. CDR1 and CDR2 from the germline V gene are GTSNPN and SVGIG (reference sequence). Here the CDR3 reads CAWVTNTEAFF. In DNA form, the CDR3 reads TGTGCCTGGGTGACGAACACTGAAGCTTTCTTT. The variable domain in full, with the rest retrieved from reference TRBV30 and TRBJ1-1, is SQTIHQWPATLVQPVGSPLSLECTVEGTSNPNLYWYRQAAGRGLQLLFYSVGIGQISSEVPQNLSASRPQDRQFILSSKKLLLSDSGFYLCAWVTNTEAFFGQGTRLTVV.

The rearrangement uses TRBV6-1 and TRBJ1-2, with TRBD1 as a possible D gene (5 bases). CDR3 length: 13 amino acids. Germline V gives CDR1 MNHNS, CDR2 SASEGT. The CDR3 region is CVTSGTRSYGYTF. CDR3 in DNA: TGTGTCACAAGCGGGACGCGGAGCTATGGCTACACCTTC.

The chain couples TRBV20-1 to TRBJ1-4, with D tentatively TRBD1 (5 bases). V was cut by 6 bases and J by 8 bases, with 16 bases left in between. This CDR3 is 13 amino acids long. From germline, CDR1 is DFQATT and CDR2 SNEGSKA (reference sequence). CDR3 bases: TGCAGTGCCCCGCAGGGTGGGAGAGAAAAACTGTTTTTT. It translates to CSAPQGGREKLFF.

The chain carries TRBV6-4 and TRBJ1-2; 7 bases fit TRBD1. Germline CDR1 is MRHNA and CDR2 is SNTAGT. V lost 8 bases to trimming and J lost 2 bases; unmatched junction nucleotides: 11. The CDR3 has 15 residues. CDR3 residues: CASLPRQGTNYGYTF. The CDR3 bases are TGTGCCAGCCTGCCCCGACAGGGTACGAACTATGGCTACACCTTC.

This chain links TRBV19 with TRBJ1-5; D not resolved. The CDR3 is made up of 19 amino acids. Germline assignment: CDR1 LNHDA and CDR2 SQIVND (reference sequence). The germline V and J ends were trimmed by 3 bases and 1 base, with 22 bases remaining between them. The chain's CDR3 is CASSIKKGALDASNQPQHF. In DNA form, the CDR3 reads TGTGCCAGTAGTATTAAGAAGGGAGCCCTAGATGCAAGCAATCAGCCCCAGCATTTT. The whole variable domain, remainder taken from reference TRBV19 and TRBJ1-5, is DGGITQSPKYLFRKEGQNVTLSCEQNLNHDAMYWYRQDPGQGLRLIYYSQIVNDFQKGDIAEGYSVSREKKESFPLTVTSAQKNPTAFYLCASSIKKGALDASNQPQHFGDGTRLSIL.

This clonotype was found once. V and J are TRBV7-8 and TRBJ2-7; no clear D. The V gene's germline CDR1 is SGHVS and CDR2 FQNEAQ. Trimming took 2 bases from V and 0 from J, leaving 11 bases between them. This CDR3 spans 15 amino acids. Here the CDR3 reads CASSLRGPSSYEQYF. DNA of the CDR3: TGTGCCAGCAGCTTACGTGGCCCTTCCTCCTACGAGCAGTACTTC.

Points on this clonotype: Relative to the germline gene, one junction end is altered; a read error may explain this. The rearrangement joins TRBV18 to TRBJ2-3; D possibly uses TRBD1 or TRBD2 (5 bases each). Germline CDR1 and CDR2: KGHSH and LQKENI. There are 15 residues in the CDR3. The DNA for the CDR3 is TGTGTCAGCTCACCGTATAGGGACCACACAGATACGCAGTATTTT. Translated: CVSSPYRDHTDTQYF.

The rearrangement joins TRBV20-1 to TRBJ1-5; weak D call: TRBD1 (6 bases). With 6 bases removed from V and 4 bases from J, the gap between germline ends came to 13 bases. This CDR3 region has 13 residues. Germline V gene data show CDR1 as DFQATT and CDR2 as SNEGSKA (reference sequence). The CDR3 bases are TGCAGTGCAGACAGGAGGTGGAATCAGCCCCAGCATTTT. The encoded protein is CSADRRWNQPQHF.

The gene calls are TRBV5-4 and TRBJ1-2, with D perhaps TRBD1 (5 bases). The CDR3 loop spans 17 amino acids. The V end lost 4 bases, the J end lost 4 bases, and 23 bases lay between the germline ends. The germline CDR1 and CDR2 sequences are SGHNT and YYREEE (reference sequence). The CDR3, as DNA: TGTGCCAGCAGCATCACCACCGGGACCGCGGCCTCCTATGGCTACACCTTC. Encoded protein: CASSITTGTAASYGYTF.

The chain links TRBV12-5 to TRBJ1-2; no firm D call. CDR3 size: 12 residues. The V gene lost 3 bases and the J gene lost 4 bases, with 6 bases spanning the gap. Germline loops: CDR1 LGHNT, CDR2 FRNRAP. The CDR3 DNA is TGTGCTAGTGGTTTCGACACCTATGGCTACACCTTC. Amino acids: CASGFDTYGYTF.

This chain links TRBV2 with TRBJ2-3; the match to TRBD2 covers 10 bases. The CDR3 is made up of 18 amino acids. Germline CDR1 reads SNHLY; CDR2 reads FYNNEI. V was clipped by 2 bases and J by 2 bases; unmatched bases: 10. Written as DNA, the CDR3 is TGTGCCAGCAGTGAAATGGTAGCGGGGGGCCTCTACACAGATACGCAGTATTTT. Translating gives CASSEMVAGGLYTDTQYF.

This clonotype has only one observation. The chain combines TRBV19 with TRBJ1-2, with D possibly TRBD1 on 5 matching bases. CDR1 is LNHDA and CDR2 is SQIVND in the germline V gene (reference sequence). There are 15 residues in the CDR3. Trimming removed 5 bases at V and 2 bases at J, with 15 bases between. The CDR3 loop is CASSSGGGGNYGYTF. The CDR3 DNA sequence: TGTGCCAGTAGTTCCGGGGGAGGAGGGAACTATGGCTACACCTTC.

CDR3 sequence: CARQGGNYGYTF. CDR3 in DNA: TGTGCCAGACAGGGCGGTAACTATGGCTACACCTTC. The chain is built from TRBV2 and TRBJ1-2, with D perhaps TRBD1 (6 bases). The germline CDR1 and CDR2 sequences are SNHLY and FYNNEI. Trimming removed 9 bases at V and 1 base at J, with 9 bases between. The CDR3 is made up of 12 amino acids. Variable domain in full (rest from reference TRBV2 and TRBJ1-2): EPEVTQTPSHQVTQMGQEVILRCVPISNHLYFYWYRQILGQKVEFLVSFYNNEISEKSEIFDDQFSVERPDGSNFTLKIRSTKLEDSAMYFCARQGGNYGYTFGSGTRLTVV.

This clonotype was seen a single time. This sequence joins TRBV20-1 and TRBJ2-5; 11 bases fit TRBD2. The CDR3 consists of 13 residues. V lost 5 bases and J lost 2; bases outside the gene matches: 1. Germline CDR1 is DFQATT and CDR2 is SNEGSKA (reference sequence). The CDR3 protein is CSALAGGQETQYF. CDR3 in DNA: TGCAGTGCTTTAGCGGGGGGGCAAGAGACCCAGTACTTC.

V gene TRBV20-1 combines with J gene TRBJ1-5; maybe TRBD1 (6 bases). Deletions cut 7 bases from V and 9 bases from J, with 19 bases between. CDR3 length equals 13 residues. Germline V lookup: CDR1 DFQATT, CDR2 SNEGSKA (reference sequence). DNA of the CDR3: TGCAGTGTTCAACGGACAGAGGCAATGCCCCAGCATTTT. It encodes CSVQRTEAMPQHF.

V and J are TRBV2 and TRBJ1-5, with 10 bases fitting TRBD1. The CDR3 length is 15 residues. Per the germline V gene, CDR1 is SNHLY and CDR2 is FYNNEI. The J segment lost 3 bases and the V segment lost 6 bases, leaving 5 bases of the junction unmatched. This chain's CDR3 is CASRKGQGNNQPQHF. CDR3 DNA sequence: TGTGCCAGCAGGAAGGGACAGGGGAACAATCAGCCCCAGCATTTT.

The genes are TRBV6-5 and TRBJ1-2; D not certain. The CDR3 extends over 13 amino acids. V was shortened by 0 bases and J by 7 bases, with 9 bases between the two germline ends. CDR1 and CDR2 from the germline V gene are MNHEY and SVGAGI. CDR3 protein: CASSYSNTAGYTF. The CDR3 nucleotides are TGTGCCAGCAGTTACTCGAACACAGCTGGCTACACCTTC.

This chain connects TRBV10-3 to TRBJ1-6; 9 nucleotides line up with TRBD1. Germline CDR1 is ENHRY and CDR2 is SYGVKD. CDR3 length: 13 amino acids. V lost 7 bases to trimming and J lost 7 bases; unmatched junction nucleotides: 2. DNA of the CDR3: TGTGCCATCACCGGGACAGGGAATTCACCCCTCCACTTT. The encoded protein is CAITGTGNSPLHF.